A selection of T cell receptor beta chains follows, all from one sample in a study of OX40 agonist ivuxolimab in advanced cancers. Data came from immunoSEQ multiplex PCR; TCRdb stores just in-frame clones and leaves some out. The data hold more than 75,000 clones, with roughly 86% observed a single time. The sequencing used CD4+ or CD8+ T cells sorted from blood, collected in a trial of the OX40 agonist ivuxolimab. All receptors derive from an adult with an advanced solid tumor such as melanoma, head and neck, liver or kidney cancer. Each CDR3 is given with its conserved first and last residue. Clone sizes are given selectively: once, few, many, or a class where the clone is expanded.

j_call	v_call	clone_size	cdr3_aa
TRBJ1-1	TRBV6-5	NA	CASSYLTVEAFF
TRBJ2-7	TRBV6-5	NA	CASRSQGAVNEQYF
TRBJ1-1	TRBV18	NA	CASSPGQGQLNTEAFF
TRBJ2-5	TRBV6-1	NA	CASSAEGLGGETQYF
TRBJ1-2	TRBV29-1	few	CSVRVDGYTF
TRBJ2-7	TRBV4-3	NA	CASSQDLVGGYEQYF
TRBJ1-6	TRBV2	few	CASSVTSSPLHF
TRBJ1-1	TRBV6-5	NA	CASSTQSHLTF
TRBJ1-1	TRBV19	many	CASSTSGTGTNTEAFF
TRBJ2-5	TRBV6-6	once	CASDRGQAQETQYF
TRBJ1-6	TRBV4-1	NA	CASRAPGNSPLHF
TRBJ2-3	TRBV7-3	NA	CASSSLVSTDTQYF
TRBJ1-6	TRBV18	once	CASSPSGTENSPLHF
TRBJ2-6	TRBV6-1	NA	CASSGDGPGANVLTF
TRBJ1-1	TRBV10-1	NA	CASTGREWTEAFF
TRBJ1-1	TRBV7-8	NA	CASSLGDGGRNTEAFF
TRBJ2-7	TRBV6-5	NA	CASRETGVDEQYF
TRBJ1-2	TRBV4-3	NA	CASSQALGGGSGYTF
TRBJ1-2	TRBV5-1	NA	CASSLNRVDGYTF
TRBJ1-2	TRBV14	NA	CASSQLWSGTGSGYTF
TRBJ1-1	TRBV2	NA	CASMMGGGNTEAFF
TRBJ2-2	TRBV7-6	NA	CASSRAGGNTGELFF
TRBJ1-1	TRBV5-1	NA	CASSLVAGGTEAFF
TRBJ1-2	TRBV5-4	NA	CASSPRDRNYGYTF
TRBJ2-3	TRBV28	once	CASSLWPGLAGPSTDTQYF
TRBJ1-2	TRBV5-6	NA	CASSLMGSGYGYTF
TRBJ2-6	TRBV11-1	NA	CASSSRQGKSSGANVLTF
TRBJ1-1	TRBV5-1	NA	CASSSQEVSEAFF
TRBJ2-7	TRBV6-5	NA	CASRLRTGSYEQYF
TRBJ1-1	TRBV2	few	CASRTGPTEAFF
TRBJ1-6	TRBV9	NA	CASSASGTNSPLHF
TRBJ2-3	TRBV28	NA	CASKHGGAEDTQYF
TRBJ1-6	TRBV5-1	NA	CASSRDSPDNSPLHF
TRBJ2-7	TRBV5-1	NA	CASSLGSTSSYEQYF
TRBJ1-2	TRBV2	NA	CASSPGDLYGYTF
TRBJ1-5	TRBV6-5	NA	CASSSGSFRNQPQHF
TRBJ2-7	TRBV5-6	NA	CASSLGLAGVYEQYF
TRBJ1-2	TRBV7-2	NA	CASRYEQRWDYGYTF
TRBJ2-3	TRBV5-5	NA	CASSLIGEDTQYF
TRBJ2-5	TRBV11-2	NA	CASSFLGGGRAGETQYF
TRBJ2-7	TRBV7-7	NA	CASSVLGEQYF
TRBJ1-5	TRBV6-5	NA	CASSRGVNQPQHF